The next 8 T cell receptor beta chains were all read from a single sample in a study of blood T cell repertoires in COVID-19. TCRdb keeps only in-frame clones here, not all; method: immunoSEQ multiplex PCR. The table shows about 260,000 clones, with about nine tenths occurring only once. Sample: peripheral blood. Source of these receptors: a person between 18 and 35 years old with COVID-19, enrolled during active disease.

The gene calls are TRBV5-4 and TRBJ1-2; TRBD1 is a possible D gene (6 bases). V dropped 4 bases and J dropped 4 bases, with 17 bases sitting between them. The CDR3 runs to 15 residues. Germline CDR1 reads SGHNT; CDR2 reads YYREEE (reference sequence). The CDR3 DNA reads as TGTGCCAGCAGCCAAAATCGGGGGGCTGGCTATGGCTACACCTTC. Its translation: CASSQNRGAGYGYTF.

The CDR3 sequence: CSVAGGTSTDTQYF. In DNA form, the CDR3 reads TGCAGCGTTGCGGGGGGAACTAGCACAGATACGCAGTATTTT. J is TRBJ2-3 and V is TRBV29-1; TRBD2 agrees at 7 bases. Trimming took 4 bases from V and 0 from J; bases not matched to a gene: 4. Germline loops: CDR1 SQVTM, CDR2 ANQGSEA. This CDR3 region has 14 residues.

This clone was counted only a few times. The gene calls are TRBV9 and TRBJ2-1; 8 bases fit TRBD2. From germline, CDR1 is SGDLS and CDR2 YYNGEE. The trim removed 4 bases at V and 9 bases at J, leaving 9 bases unmatched. There are 14 residues in the CDR3. The CDR3 is CASSPAGDSGEQFF. For the CDR3, the DNA is TGTGCCAGCAGCCCAGCGGGAGACTCGGGTGAGCAGTTCTTC.

CDR3 nucleotide sequence: TGCGCCAGCAGCCCAGCGGTAGGGGGCAACTATGGCTACACCTTC. Its protein is CASSPAVGGNYGYTF. The chain couples TRBV4-1 to TRBJ1-2; 7 bases line up with TRBD1. V shed 4 bases, J shed 2 bases, and the junction held 7 bases outside the gene matches. CDR3 length equals 15 residues. The germline gives CDR1 MGHRA, CDR2 YSYEKL.

The chain combines TRBV28 with TRBJ1-2, with a weak D call TRBD1 (5 bases). This CDR3 has 12 residues. In germline, CDR1 is MDHEN, CDR2 SYDVKM. The chain's CDR3 is CTLQEQNYGYTF. The CDR3 DNA follows: TGTACTTTACAGGAACAAAACTATGGCTACACCTTC.

V is TRBV9 and J is TRBJ2-2; tentative D call: TRBD2 (7 bases). Trimming cost V 0 bases and J 0 bases, with 15 bases left between them. This CDR3 is built from 18 residues. Germline lookup yields CDR1 SGDLS and CDR2 YYNGEE. CDR3 amino acids: CASSVEVWGGPNTGELFF. CDR3 bases: TGTGCCAGCAGCGTAGAGGTGTGGGGGGGCCCGAACACCGGGGAGCTGTTTTTT. The variable domain in full, with the rest retrieved from reference TRBV9 and TRBJ2-2, is DSGVTQTPKHLITATGQRVTLRCSPRSGDLSVYWYQQSLDQGLQFLIQYYNGEERAKGNILERFSAQQFPDLHSELNLSSLELGDSALYFCASSVEVWGGPNTGELFFGEGSRLTVL.

This clone occurred once. V usage is TRBV7-2 and J usage is TRBJ1-4, with D possibly TRBD1 on 6 matching bases. V dropped 5 bases and J dropped 2 bases, with 12 bases sitting between them. CDR1 is SGHTA and CDR2 is FQGNSA in the germline V gene. The CDR3 extends over 15 amino acids. DNA for the CDR3: TGTGCCAGCAGCCCCAGGGGAACTACTAATGAAAAACTGTTTTTT. It codes for CASSPRGTTNEKLFF.

This CDR3 is CSARDTSGYTF. For the CDR3, the DNA is TGCAGTGCTAGAGATACAAGTGGCTACACCTTC. The chain combines TRBV20-1 with TRBJ1-2, with D hard to call. Germline V gene sequence: CDR1 DFQATT, CDR2 SNEGSKA (reference sequence). The CDR3 sequence is 11 residues long. Between the trimmed V and J ends, which lost 0 bases and 7 bases, there was a span of 6 bases.